This T cell receptor beta chain was captured by sequencing in a study of blood T cell repertoires in COVID-19. Across the whole study: Acute-phase and convalescent COVID-19 samples originated in the United States, Italy and Spain.

V was cut by 5 bases and J by 7 bases, with 18 bases left in between. Per germline, CDR1 SGHAT and CDR2 FQNNGV. The CDR3 covers 16 residues. Using immunoSEQ multiplex PCR, the repertoire was profiled, and TCRdb retains in-frame clones only, with some absent. The sample lists about 11,000 clones; around 91% were seen once. Sequencing was performed on peripheral blood. The V gene is TRBV11-2, the J gene TRBJ1-6; D gene unclear. The origin of this receptor is a human donor in a cohort sampled during active COVID-19. The CDR3, as DNA: TGTGCCAGCAGCCCCACAACCGGGGTAGGGAATTCACCCCTCCACTTT. It specifies CASSPTTGVGNSPLHF.